One and the same sample provided the 20 T cell receptor beta chains below, sequenced in a study of CD8+ T cells in alopecia areata. Extraction of RNA preceded its reverse transcription into cDNA, which served as the sequencing template. The table came from immunoSEQ multiplex PCR; TCRdb's copy has only in-frame clones and leaves some out. The sample lists 150,000 to 200,000 clones, approximately 67% occurring once. As to treatment: oral pan-JAK inhibitor, 5-10 mg twice daily. Material: CD4+ T cells sorted from blood, obtained around week 49, from a patient treated with tofacitinib. These receptors came from a human donor with alopecia areata.

The genes are TRBV29-1 and TRBJ2-5; D is undetermined. Germline loops: CDR1 SQVTM, CDR2 ANQGSEA. There are 11 residues in the CDR3. Trimming cost V 7 bases and J 4 bases, with 10 bases left between them. In DNA form, the CDR3 reads TGCAGCGCCCTGTGGAGAGAGACCCAGTACTTC. Amino acids: CSALWRETQYF.

This clone was detected a few times. Other DNA sequences in the sample encode the same CDR3. The chain combines TRBV30 with TRBJ2-1, with a possible D match to TRBD2 (6 bases). The CDR3 is 14 amino acids. Trimming removed 5 bases at V and 0 bases at J, with 11 bases between. Germline assignment: CDR1 GTSNPN and CDR2 SVGIG (reference sequence). CDR3 protein: CAWRRGSSYNEQFF. Here the CDR3 DNA reads TGTGCCTGGCGCCGGGGGAGCTCCTACAATGAGCAGTTCTTC. The full variable domain, in which reference TRBV30 and TRBJ2-1 provide the parts outside the CDR3, is SQTIHQWPATLVQPVGSPLSLECTVEGTSNPNLYWYRQAAGRGLQLLFYSVGIGQISSEVPQNLSASRPQDRQFILSSKKLLLSDSGFYLCAWRRGSSYNEQFFGPGTRLTVL.

The chain carries TRBV7-9 and TRBJ2-3; TRBD2 agrees at 9 bases. After removal of 5 bases from V and 3 bases from J, the junction contained 6 bases not matched to a gene. Germline V gene sequence: CDR1 SEHNR, CDR2 FQNEAQ (reference sequence). This CDR3 spans 15 amino acids. The CDR3 spells CASSASGLATDTQYF. CDR3 bases: TGTGCCAGCAGCGCCTCGGGACTAGCTACAGATACGCAGTATTTT.

Remarks on this clone: One end of the junction is discordant with germline, which a read error may explain. V and J are TRBV5-6 and TRBJ2-7; D possibly corresponds to TRBD1 (6 bases). The CDR3 has 14 residues. Germline CDR1 is SGHDT and CDR2 is YYEEEE. In DNA form, the CDR3 reads TGTGCCAGCAGCTTACCGGGACAAACCGCCACCTTAAGCTTC. As protein: CASSLPGQTATLSF.

The gene calls are TRBV6-5 and TRBJ2-1, with TRBD2 as a possible D gene (5 bases). Germline lookup yields CDR1 MNHEY and CDR2 SVGAGI. The CDR3 loop spans 12 amino acids. V was pared by 5 bases and J by 9 bases, with 11 bases between. The CDR3 region has the DNA TGTGCCAGCAGTACTCGGGATTCTGAGCAGTTCTTC. This codes for CASSTRDSEQFF.

V and J are TRBV6-5 and TRBJ1-6, with D perhaps matching TRBD1 (5 bases). The length of the CDR3 is 15 residues. From germline, CDR1 is MNHEY and CDR2 SVGAGI. V lost 5 bases and J lost 9, with 17 bases in between. In DNA form, the CDR3 reads TGTGCCAGCAGTGGTCGGAGGGGCCCCGGTTCACCCCTCCACTTT. Amino acids: CASSGRRGPGSPLHF.

V is TRBV30 and J is TRBJ1-5, with 7 bases fitting TRBD1. This CDR3 is 15 amino acids long. Germline V gene data show CDR1 as GTSNPN and CDR2 as SVGIG (reference sequence). V trimming: 3 bases; J trimming: 4 bases; junction bases outside the gene matches: 9. As DNA, the CDR3 is TGTGCCTGGAGGCCGGGACAGAGTATTAATCAGCCCCAGCATTTT. Amino acid sequence: CAWRPGQSINQPQHF.

CDR3 in amino acids: CASSKGTSGGLYLEQFF. CDR3 sequence (DNA): TGTGCCAGCAGTAAGGGGACTAGCGGGGGGTTGTATCTTGAGCAGTTCTTC. J is TRBJ2-1 and V is TRBV25-1, with 15 bases aligning to TRBD2. The length of the CDR3 is 17 residues. Germline-derived CDR1 and CDR2 are MGHDK and SYGVNS. With V trimmed by 5 bases and J by 9 bases, 11 bases remained unmatched.

The chain carries TRBV9 and TRBJ1-2; the D gene is possibly TRBD1 (5 bases). The CDR3 is 15 amino acids. Trimming left V 4 bases short and J 4 bases short, with 17 bases between. The germline V gene has CDR1 SGDLS and CDR2 YYNGEE. CDR3: CASSPTAGTSYGYTF. The CDR3 nucleotides are TGTGCCAGCAGCCCTACAGCCGGGACGTCCTATGGCTACACCTTC.

Notes on this clone: The same CDR3 is also encoded by other DNA sequences in this sample. The chain links TRBV20-1 to TRBJ1-2; unclear D gene. The length of the CDR3 is 11 residues. V was trimmed by 0 bases and J by 1 base, leaving 0 bases between them. CDR1 and CDR2 (germline): DFQATT, SNEGSKA (reference sequence). In DNA form, the CDR3 reads TGCAGTGCTAGAGATAACTATGGCTACACCTTC. It translates to CSARDNYGYTF.

The rearrangement uses TRBV29-1 and TRBJ1-1; D remains ambiguous. Trimming took off 3 bases at V and 7 bases at J, with 18 bases between the two ends. CDR1 and CDR2 from the germline V gene are SQVTM and ANQGSEA. This CDR3 is 14 amino acids long. As DNA, the CDR3 is TGCAGCGTTGATTATTCCGGGTTTGGTGGTGAAGCTTTCTTT. Translated: CSVDYSGFGGEAFF.

This rearrangement joins TRBV4-3 to TRBJ1-2; D possibly corresponds to TRBD1 (6 bases). CDR1 and CDR2 from the germline V gene are LGHNA and YSLEER. CDR3 length: 13 amino acids. V was shortened by 3 bases and J by 5 bases, with 10 bases between the two germline ends. The CDR3: CASSHNQGYGYTF. Here the CDR3 DNA reads TGCGCCAGCAGCCATAATCAGGGGTATGGCTACACCTTC.

The V gene is TRBV27, the J gene TRBJ2-7; TRBD2 agrees at 8 bases. CDR3 length: 13 amino acids. The V segment lost 5 bases and the J segment 5 bases; nucleotides outside the gene matches: 5. CDR1 and CDR2 (germline): MNHEY, SMNVEV (reference sequence). For the CDR3, the DNA is TGTGCCAGCAGTCCTCTTAGCGGGGACGAGCAGTACTTC. The encoded protein is CASSPLSGDEQYF.

The chain has TRBV7-2 and TRBJ1-4, with a tentative D call TRBD1 (6 bases). The CDR3 is made up of 15 amino acids. Germline V gene lookup returns CDR1 SGHTA and CDR2 FQGNSA. Trimming removed 1 base at V and 5 bases at J, with 11 bases between. CDR3 protein: CASSLGRTVNEKLFF. The CDR3 DNA is TGTGCCAGCAGCTTAGGGAGGACAGTGAATGAAAAACTGTTTTTT.

The gene calls are TRBV29-1 and TRBJ2-1, with 9 bases fitting TRBD1. The V gene's germline CDR1 is SQVTM and CDR2 ANQGSEA. The V gene end was trimmed by 7 bases and the J gene end by 4 bases; junction bases not matched to a gene: 5. This CDR3 has 13 residues. The CDR3 sequence: CSADGQGYNEQFF. CDR3 DNA sequence: TGCAGCGCAGACGGACAGGGGTACAATGAGCAGTTCTTC.

This clone appeared a few times. The chain carries TRBV5-1 and TRBJ1-2; D is undetermined. The CDR3 spans 15 residues. With 0 bases removed from V and 4 bases from J, the gap between germline ends came to 13 bases. Germline loops: CDR1 SGHRS, CDR2 YFSETQ. This CDR3 reads CASSLDGPFGYGYTF. Written as DNA, the CDR3 is TGCGCCAGCAGCTTGGACGGGCCCTTTGGCTATGGCTACACCTTC.

This chain links TRBV5-4 with TRBJ1-1; no reliable D call. Germline V CDR1 and CDR2: SGHNT, YYREEE (reference sequence). V lost 0 bases to trimming and J lost 2 bases, with 5 bases between them. The CDR3 has 13 residues. The CDR3 here is CASSLEVNTEAFF. CDR3 in DNA: TGTGCCAGCAGCTTGGAAGTAAACACTGAAGCTTTCTTT.

CDR3 loop: CASSTTGAVGQPQHF. The CDR3 nucleotides are TGTGCCAGCAGTACAACAGGGGCGGTAGGTCAGCCCCAGCATTTT. The chain uses TRBV27 and TRBJ1-5; 7 bases are shared with TRBD1. Per the germline V gene, CDR1 is MNHEY and CDR2 is SMNVEV (reference sequence). CDR3 length: 15 amino acids. The junction had 10 bases not matched to a gene; V was cut back by 5 bases and J by 6 bases.

V is TRBV27 and J is TRBJ2-7; D may be TRBD1 (6 bases). From germline, CDR1 is MNHEY and CDR2 SMNVEV (reference sequence). CDR3 length equals 14 residues. V lost 2 bases and J lost 4, with 12 bases in between. The CDR3 nucleotides are TGTGCCAGCAGTTTACTCGGCGGACAGTACGAGCAGTACTTC. It specifies CASSLLGGQYEQYF.

V gene TRBV29-1 combines with J gene TRBJ2-3; 8 bases line up with TRBD2. V was clipped by 4 bases and J by 6 bases; unmatched bases: 12. Germline V gives CDR1 SQVTM, CDR2 ANQGSEA. This CDR3 spans 15 amino acids. The CDR3 nucleotides are TGCAGCGTTGGGATGCCAAGCGGGGGATCGGATACGCAGTATTTT. Translating it yields CSVGMPSGGSDTQYF.